These 22 T cell receptor beta chains were all obtained from the same sample, sequenced in a study of cytomegalovirus exposure and HLA in healthy donors. PCR was performed using 60 Vbeta and 13 Jbeta primers. Clones were read by immunoSEQ multiplex PCR, and TCRdb kept only the in-frame ones, dropping some. This sample has 150,000 to 170,000 clones, with over 65% found just once. Sequencing was performed on PBMCs. The origin of the receptors is a young man in good health and CMV-seronegative.

The rearrangement links TRBV5-1 to TRBJ2-2; 8 bases are shared with TRBD1. This CDR3 has 15 residues. CDR1 and CDR2 from the germline V gene are SGHRS and YFSETQ. Trimming at V came to 4 bases and at J to 2 bases, leaving 4 bases not matched to a gene. The CDR3 coding sequence is TGCGCCAGCAGCATAGGGACAGGAAACACCGGGGAGCTGTTTTTT. Its translation is CASSIGTGNTGELFF. Together with reference TRBV5-1 and TRBJ2-2, the CDR3 gives the full variable domain: KAGVTQTPRYLIKTRGQQVTLSCSPISGHRSVSWYQQTPGQGLQFLFEYFSETQRNKGNFPGRFSGRQFSNSRSEMNVSTLELGDSALYLCASSIGTGNTGELFFGEGSRLTVL.

This clone was picked up a small number of times. CDR3 in DNA: TGTGCCAGCAGTTTCGTCGGGGGGGCAGACACCGGGGAGCTGTTTTTT. It specifies CASSFVGGADTGELFF. The chain links TRBV27 to TRBJ2-2; TRBD2 matches at 8 bases. Trimming cost V 3 bases and J 3 bases; bases outside gene matches: 6. The V gene's germline CDR1 is MNHEY and CDR2 SMNVEV (reference sequence). The CDR3 runs to 16 residues.

The chain links TRBV9 to TRBJ2-1; D is uncertain. Germline V lookup: CDR1 SGDLS, CDR2 YYNGEE. Trimming pared 0 bases from V and 9 bases from J, leaving 13 bases between. The CDR3 loop spans 14 amino acids. The CDR3 coding sequence is TGTGCCAGCAGCGTAGCGTTGGATCAGGCTGAGCAGTTCTTC. Translated, it gives CASSVALDQAEQFF.

This chain uses TRBV27 with TRBJ2-2, with 9 nucleotides matching TRBD1. The germline V gene encodes CDR1 MNHEY and CDR2 SMNVEV (reference sequence). CDR3 length: 13 residues. V was pared by 11 bases and J by 9 bases, with 10 bases of the junction left unmatched. This CDR3 reads CAVGTGPLRELFF. For the CDR3, the DNA is TGTGCCGTTGGGACAGGGCCCCTGCGGGAGCTGTTTTTT.

The rearrangement joins TRBV4-1 to TRBJ2-1; 7 positions match TRBD2. V was clipped by 3 bases and J by 0 bases; unmatched bases: 8. The CDR3 has 17 amino acids. The germline CDR1 and CDR2 sequences are MGHRA and YSYEKL. CDR3 protein: CASSQSPAGSSYNEQFF. The DNA for the CDR3 is TGCGCCAGCAGCCAGTCCCCAGCGGGAAGCTCCTACAATGAGCAGTTCTTC.

Worth noting for this clone: The sample carries other DNA sequences with the same CDR3. This chain links TRBV5-1 with TRBJ2-2, with D maybe TRBD1 (5 bases). The germline gives CDR1 SGHRS, CDR2 YFSETQ. Trimming cost V 1 base and J 2 bases, with 6 bases left between them. This CDR3 has 14 amino acids. The CDR3 spells CASSLQGNTGELFF. As DNA, the CDR3 is TGCGCCAGCAGCTTGCAGGGAAACACCGGGGAGCTGTTTTTT.

The chain has TRBV4-2 and TRBJ1-5, with unresolved D. The V end lost 0 bases, the J end lost 11 bases, and 8 bases lay between the germline ends. The CDR3 runs to 12 residues. Per the germline V gene, CDR1 is LGHNA and CDR2 is YNFKEQ. This chain's CDR3 is CASSQDRGSQHF. The CDR3 DNA follows: TGTGCCAGCAGCCAAGATAGAGGGTCCCAGCATTTT.

The chain combines TRBV13 with TRBJ2-7, with 13 bases identical to TRBD2. The CDR3 has 16 residues. Losses at the gene ends were 4 bases for V and 6 bases for J; bases not matched to a gene: 9. Germline assignment: CDR1 PRHDT and CDR2 FYEKMQ (reference sequence). CDR3 coding DNA: TGTGCCAGCAGCTCTACTAGCGGGGGGGCGTTGAGCGAGCAGTACTTC. This translates into CASSSTSGGALSEQYF.

This clone was seen a handful of times. J is TRBJ1-1 and V is TRBV7-8; 7 nucleotides align to TRBD1. The CDR3 has 14 amino acids. Germline loops: CDR1 SGHVS, CDR2 FQNEAQ. Trimming took 0 bases from V and 4 from J; bases not matched to a gene: 2. This CDR3 is CASSLAGGITEAFF. The CDR3 coding sequence is TGTGCCAGCAGCTTAGCAGGGGGCATCACTGAAGCTTTCTTT.

This rearrangement joins TRBV10-1 to TRBJ2-7, with TRBD2 matching 7 bases. The CDR3 spans 14 residues. From germline, CDR1 is WNHNN and CDR2 SYGVQD (reference sequence). V was pared by 8 bases and J by 2 bases, with 9 bases of the junction left unmatched. The DNA of the CDR3 is TGCGCCAGCGGAGCGGGACCCACCCCCTACGAGCAGTACTTC. It specifies CASGAGPTPYEQYF.

Of note for this clone: Other DNA sequences from this sample encode an identical CDR3 as well. The chain recombines TRBV18 with TRBJ1-1; D gene ambiguous. Looked up from germline, CDR1 is KGHSH and CDR2 is LQKENI. Trimming took off 2 bases at V and 2 bases at J, with 6 bases between the two ends. This CDR3 region has 13 residues. The DNA of the CDR3 is TGTGCCAGCTCACCAGGGCAAAACACTGAAGCTTTCTTT. It translates to CASSPGQNTEAFF.

The sample holds a few counts of this clone. The chain carries TRBV7-3 and TRBJ2-5; the D gene is possibly TRBD1 (5 bases). Trimming pared 1 base from V and 5 bases from J, leaving 11 bases between. The germline V gene has CDR1 SGHTA and CDR2 FQGTGA. The CDR3 has 14 residues. CDR3 bases: TGTGCCAGCAGCTTAAGTTTCGACAGCGAGACCCAGTACTTC. This encodes CASSLSFDSETQYF.

The V and J genes are TRBV28 and TRBJ2-2; D is possibly TRBD2 (5 bases). Germline V CDR1 and CDR2: MDHEN, SYDVKM. Trimming stripped 2 bases from V and 3 bases from J, with 13 bases between. This CDR3 has 16 amino acids. The CDR3 reads CASSLPGGPHTGELFF. In DNA form, the CDR3 reads TGTGCCAGCAGTTTACCTGGAGGACCCCACACCGGGGAGCTGTTTTTT.

The chain is built from TRBV15 and TRBJ2-3; 8 bases are shared with TRBD2. Germline V gene data show CDR1 as LNHNV and CDR2 as YYDKDF (reference sequence). The CDR3 covers 16 residues. J lost 2 bases, V lost 0 bases, and 4 bases had no gene match. CDR3 residues: CATSRDTSGYTDTQYF. DNA for the CDR3: TGTGCCACCAGCAGAGATACTAGCGGATACACAGATACGCAGTATTTT.

This clone was detected once. The chain joins TRBV7-8 to TRBJ1-2, with TRBD1 as a possible D gene (5 bases). This CDR3 has 13 amino acids. The V and J ends lost 8 bases and 4 bases respectively, with 14 bases between them. Germline V gene sequence: CDR1 SGHVS, CDR2 FQNEAQ. The CDR3 reads CASGPRGRYGYTF. As DNA, the CDR3 is TGTGCCAGCGGCCCGCGGGGCCGCTATGGCTACACCTTC.

This chain joins TRBV7-6 and TRBJ1-6; a possible D gene is TRBD1 (5 bases). CDR3 length: 16 amino acids. Germline CDR1 reads SGHVS; CDR2 reads FNYEAQ. The ends were cut back, 5 bases at V and 5 bases at J, with 16 bases in the middle. CDR3 sequence reads: CASSPTTAGDNSPLHF. The CDR3 DNA is TGTGCCAGCAGCCCTACGACAGCGGGTGATAATTCACCCCTCCACTTT.

The genes are TRBV19 and TRBJ1-6; 9 bases agree with TRBD1. There are 14 residues in the CDR3. Germline V gene data show CDR1 as LNHDA and CDR2 as SQIVND (reference sequence). V was pared by 4 bases and J by 10 bases, with 5 bases of the junction left unmatched. CDR3 amino acids: CASSSGTGFSPLHF. In DNA form, the CDR3 reads TGTGCCAGTAGTAGCGGGACAGGGTTCTCACCCCTCCACTTT.

The J gene is TRBJ2-3, the V gene TRBV5-6; possibly TRBD2 for D (5 bases). In germline, CDR1 is SGHDT, CDR2 YYEEEE. This CDR3 spans 13 amino acids. Trimming took off 4 bases at V and 6 bases at J, with 12 bases between the two ends. CDR3 DNA sequence: TGTGCCAGCAGCCCGGCGGGTGCGGATACGCAGTATTTT. Translation gives CASSPAGADTQYF.

The chain recombines TRBV19 with TRBJ1-1, with a tentative D call TRBD1 (5 bases). This CDR3 contains 11 residues. With 7 bases removed from V and 11 bases from J, the gap between germline ends came to 14 bases. Germline CDR1 LNHDA, CDR2 SQIVND (reference sequence). The CDR3 protein is CASTAGYGAFF. In nucleotides, the CDR3 is TGTGCCAGTACCGCAGGGTATGGGGCTTTCTTT.

V is TRBV2 and J is TRBJ1-6; 9 bases align to TRBD1. Losses at the gene ends were 6 bases for V and 12 bases for J; bases not matched to a gene: 3. This CDR3 contains 12 residues. Germline V gene lookup returns CDR1 SNHLY and CDR2 FYNNEI. CDR3 DNA: TGTGCCAGCAGCGAGGGACAGGGACCCCTCCACTTT. Translated: CASSEGQGPLHF.

In this sample, this clone turned up once. This sequence joins TRBV28 and TRBJ1-5, with a weak D call TRBD1 (5 bases). The germline V and J ends were trimmed by 6 bases and 2 bases, with 29 bases remaining between them. Germline V gives CDR1 MDHEN, CDR2 SYDVKM. The CDR3 sequence is 20 residues long. CDR3: CASSLEGGTAGVRGNQPQHF. Written as DNA, the CDR3 is TGTGCCAGCAGCCTCGAGGGAGGGACGGCGGGAGTCAGAGGCAATCAGCCCCAGCATTTT.

The CDR3 DNA reads as TGTGCCAGCACCATCGGACAGGGAATCGGCACCGGGGAGCTGTTTTTT. This sequence encodes CASTIGQGIGTGELFF. The chain employs TRBV27 and TRBJ2-2; 8 nucleotides match TRBD1. The CDR3 covers 16 residues. The trim removed 7 bases at V and 4 bases at J, leaving 11 bases unmatched. Germline CDR1 MNHEY, CDR2 SMNVEV (reference sequence).